Below are 14 T cell receptor beta chains sequenced from a single sample in a study of T-cell memory formation after mild COVID-19. TCRdb used MiXCR to reprocess the 5' RACE reads, holding one entry per CDR3 protein. This repertoire shows 350,000 to 400,000 distinct CDR3 sequences, over 13% found once; its top ten account for roughly 22%. Sequenced: PBMCs or a T cell subset sorted from them (not recorded which). The receptors shown here come from a man aged 18 to 30 who had mild COVID-19 (a few samples of this study predate the infection). Cell type and time point are not known.

About this clonotype itself: A read error is possible here, since a much larger clone lies one base away. The chain recombines TRBV11-2 with TRBJ2-2; D remains ambiguous. CDR3 length equals 13 residues. Germline lookup yields CDR1 SGHAT and CDR2 FQNNGV. The CDR3 reads CDSSLEAVGELFF. CDR3 nucleotides: TGTGACAGCAGCTTAGAAGCCGTCGGGGAGCTGTTTTTT.

The chain couples TRBV15 to TRBJ2-7, with D unclear. V lost 3 bases, J lost 6 bases, and 12 bases lay in between. This CDR3 contains 13 residues. From germline, CDR1 is LNHNV and CDR2 YYDKDF (reference sequence). This CDR3 is CATSRDRTGEQYV. The CDR3 DNA reads as TGTGCCACCAGCAGGGACCGGACGGGCGAGCAGTACGTC.

The chain links TRBV3-2 to TRBJ1-6; the table's D gene call, TRBD1, was not cross checked with the DNA. TRBV3-2 is a pseudogene segment. The CDR3 has 22 amino acids. CDR3 DNA sequence: TGTGCCAGCAGCCACCTCGGGGGGAGACAGGGACTCAACATCTCCTATAATTCACCCCTCCACTTT. It specifies CASSHLGGRQGLNISYNSPLHF.

The rearrangement links TRBV6-2 or TRBV6-3 to TRBJ2-7; a possible D gene is TRBD2 (6 bases). CDR1 and CDR2 from the germline V gene are MNHEY and SVGEGT. This CDR3 is built from 15 residues. V lost 2 bases, J lost 2 bases, and 13 bases lay in between. CDR3 DNA: TGTGCCAGCAGTTACGGCAGGGAGGTACCCTACGAGCAGTACGTC. Translated: CASSYGREVPYEQYV.

A few counts support this clonotype. V is TRBV12-3 or TRBV12-4 and J is TRBJ1-4; 8 bases are shared with TRBD1. The V segment lost 0 bases and the J segment 10 bases; nucleotides outside the gene matches: 10. CDR3 length equals 16 residues. DNA of the CDR3: TGTGCCAGCAGTTTAGCGCTGGGCGGGACAGGTCGAAAACTGTTTTTT. It specifies CASSLALGGTGRKLFF.

This clonotype was observed a handful of times. This sequence joins TRBV19 and TRBJ2-3; maybe TRBD1 (6 bases). Germline CDR1 LNHDA, CDR2 SQIVND (reference sequence). The CDR3 loop spans 13 amino acids. V was shortened by 4 bases and J by 6 bases, with 11 bases between the two germline ends. The CDR3 sequence: CASSTDSPDTQYF. CDR3 in DNA: TGTGCCAGTAGTACGGACAGTCCGGATACGCAGTATTTT.

Many counts were recorded for this clonotype. The chain combines TRBV7-9 with TRBJ1-1; no clear D. V was shortened by 5 bases and J by 0 bases, with 4 bases between the two germline ends. CDR1 is SEHNR and CDR2 is FQNEAQ in the germline V gene (reference sequence). The CDR3 runs to 12 residues. CDR3 loop: CASSALNTEAFF. CDR3 in DNA: TGTGCCAGCAGCGCTTTGAACACTGAAGCTTTCTTT.

This clonotype was seen only once. The chain joins TRBV7-3 to TRBJ2-3; D ambiguous. CDR1 and CDR2 from the germline V gene are SGHTA and FQGTGA. The CDR3 extends over 15 amino acids. The V and J ends lost 1 base and 2 bases respectively, with 10 bases between them. CDR3 protein: CASSLKLAPTDTQYF. The CDR3 coding sequence is TGTGCCAGCAGCTTAAAGCTGGCACCCACAGATACGCAGTATTTT.

This clonotype has only a few counts. The chain couples TRBV12-3 or TRBV12-4 to TRBJ2-7; D call uncertain. Trimming took 3 bases from V and 1 from J, leaving 7 bases between them. The CDR3 is 13 residues long. CDR3 DNA: TGTGCCAGCAGTTTCGCAGCGTCCTACGAGCAGTACTTC. As protein: CASSFAASYEQYF.

This clonotype was counted only a few times. This sequence joins TRBV6-5 and TRBJ1-1; D call uncertain. This CDR3 contains 13 residues. The germline V gene encodes CDR1 MNHEY and CDR2 SVGAGI. Trimming removed 7 bases from V and 4 bases from J, with 13 bases in between. The CDR3 DNA is TGTGCCAGCACTTTCTCCCGCGGCACTGAAGCTTTCTTT. Translated: CASTFSRGTEAFF.

This clonotype was counted a few times. The V and J genes are TRBV28 and TRBJ2-4, with D hard to call. This CDR3 has 16 residues. Deletions cut 1 base from V and 0 bases from J, with 10 bases between. The germline V gene has CDR1 MDHEN and CDR2 SYDVKM. CDR3 sequence (DNA): TGTGCCAGCAGTTTATCCGACTTGTTAGCCAAAAACATTCAGTACTTC. As protein: CASSLSDLLAKNIQYF.

The table lists this clonotype with many counts. V gene TRBV7-9 combines with J gene TRBJ1-2; D possibly corresponds to TRBD1 (6 bases). This CDR3 is 13 amino acids long. V was shortened by 5 bases and J by 8 bases, with 15 bases between the two germline ends. Germline CDR1 and CDR2: SEHNR and FQNEAQ (reference sequence). This chain's CDR3 is CASSANRVQGYTF. CDR3 DNA sequence: TGTGCCAGCAGCGCGAACAGGGTTCAAGGCTACACCTTC.

This clonotype was detected ten times or more. The chain is built from TRBV5-4 and TRBJ2-1; D possibly matches TRBD1 or TRBD2 (5 bases each). The CDR3 sequence is 14 residues long. Trimming took 0 bases from V and 6 from J, leaving 10 bases between them. Germline CDR1 and CDR2: SGHNT and YYREEE (reference sequence). For the CDR3, the DNA is TGTGCCAGCAGCTTGGTTGGTGGGGGCAATGAGCAGTTCTTC. Translated, it gives CASSLVGGGNEQFF. Based on the CDR3 plus reference TRBV5-4 and TRBJ2-1, the full variable domain is ETGVTQSPTHLIKTRGQQVTLRCSSQSGHNTVSWYQQALGQGPQFIFQYYREEENGRGNFPPRFSGLQFPNYSSELNVNALELDDSALYLCASSLVGGGNEQFFGPGTRLTVL.

This clonotype was picked up a small number of times. V and J are TRBV7-9 and TRBJ1-1; no firm D call. Germline V gene lookup returns CDR1 SEHNR and CDR2 FQNEAQ (reference sequence). Trimming stripped 3 bases from V and 5 bases from J, with 1 base between. This CDR3 is built from 10 residues. CDR3 region: CASSFTEAFF. The CDR3, as DNA: TGTGCCAGCAGCTTTACTGAAGCTTTCTTT. Full variable domain (remainder filled in from reference TRBV7-9 and TRBJ1-1): DTGVSQNPRHKITKRGQNVTFRCDPISEHNRLYWYRQTLGQGPEFLTYFQNEAQLEKSRLLSDRFSAERPKGSFSTLEIQRTEQGDSAMYLCASSFTEAFFGQGTRLTVV.